This T cell receptor (beta chain) derives from a study of HIV-infected patients and healthy controls (dated by TCRdb to the mid-2010s). Regarding the research as a whole: CD4 counts were modestly but significantly increased in about 90% of the 16 patients after three months of therapy, but they remained below normal ranges. CD8 counts showed no consistent shift during early therapy, whereas the CD4:CD8 ratio rose slightly. After a further year of therapy, viral load was undetectable in all patients, having already become undetectable in about 70% of the 16 patients by the second bleed. Patients lacked overall T-cell lymphocytopenia, and total CDR3 counts per chain did not differ significantly from controls. The question the study tested was whether immune perturbation and reconstitution could be captured by deep TCR repertoire sequencing of small blood samples from HIV patients. Study-wide findings and limitations: Differing numbers of distinct sequences in patients and controls hindered comparison, and size-matching assigned excessive weight to rare events in the HIV-infected data. The pairing of alpha and beta chains was not determined in the samples. Alpha-chain CDR3s from MAIT cells occurred at high frequency in healthy controls but were severely depleted in HIV+ repertoires. Compared with controls, HIV-infected patients showed significantly different mean usage of eight alpha and eight beta V genes. In HIV-infected patients, the apparent post-therapy recovery of the Gini index was not replicated in size-matched repertoire data. The study did not determine donor HLA types. The use of whole blood limited sequencing depth and precluded separation of the dynamics of distinct T-cell subpopulations. The observed differences in diversity could not be explained by the slight differences in age and sex profiles between the study cohorts. The therapy captured by the treated samples lasted only roughly three months, arguably too short a period to observe immune reconstitution given low adult thymic output. More CDR3s were shared between individuals among healthy controls than among HIV+ patients, as measured by Jaccard index and by the count of highly shared sequences. Significantly higher mean Gini indices were seen in HIV-infected repertoires than in controls, possibly reflecting oligoclonality. A major limit on how widely the findings apply, in the view of the authors, was that only sixteen HIV-infected individuals were processed. HIV-associated CDR3s exhibited a significant reduction in frequency during therapy, whereas CMV-associated CDR3s exhibited no significant change, although the majority increased in frequency. Compared with untreated HIV+ repertoires, healthy control repertoires had roughly threefold more distinct CDR3s and a higher Shannon diversity.

Using SuperScript III with primers targeting the alpha and beta constant regions, approximately 500 ng of RNA was reverse transcribed. Alpha and beta chain libraries were generated separately via chain-specific third strand synthesis with multiplexing indices. The protocol used a single primer pair to amplify all rearrangements within a chain, which avoided primer bias, and attached molecular barcodes to each cDNA molecule. T4 RNA Ligase 1 joined purified cDNA to a 5' RACE adapter that carried a random hexamer and the SP2 sequencing primer site. Second strand synthesis was performed with Phusion polymerase and primed from the SP2 site, and slow temperature ramps were applied to favor optimal annealing. The 12-nucleotide barcode on each molecule comprised two random hexamer sequences, both introduced before amplification and concatenated. A short first PCR added P5 and P7 adapter elements plus a second index, followed by an approximately 21-cycle amplification PCR with P5s and P7 primers. In total the libraries went through 25 to 30 PCR cycles, after which the libraries were quantified on a Qubit, sized on a Bioanalyzer, and diluted to around 3.9 nM. Sequencing of the normalized libraries was done on an Illumina MiSeq using 2 x 250 paired-end kits. Reverse transcription reactions underwent purification over MinElute columns, with elution into roughly 9.8 ul Tris-Cl. Adapter ligations were incubated for around 22 hours at 16 degrees C and subsequently purified with AMPure XP beads at a 1:1 ratio. Concerning the study's data processing: Demultiplexed FASTQ files were processed with a modified Decombinator that output V, J, insert and barcode information. Sequences sharing a barcode but differing from the dominant sequence were discarded as errors, and barcodes clustered at Levenshtein distance 3 were counted to estimate original cDNA molecules. For downstream analyses, the R packages ineq, vegan, igraph and RCytoscape were used, along with IMGT nomenclature and CDR3 definitions. To avoid skew from clonal expansion, each TCR was counted once, and V gene usage was computed over distinct sequences. Similarity networks connected unique CDR3 amino acid sequences within a donor whenever two sequences differed by a single Levenshtein edit. The authors compiled published HIV-specific CDR3s (approximately 86 alpha, several hundred beta) and CMV-specific CDR3s (approximately 13 alpha, 250 or so beta) and searched for them in the repertoires. It was shown by random subsampling to size-matched repertoires that the decreased diversity of patients was not caused by their lower sequence numbers. TCRdb itself trimmed the public reads at Q25 with fastp, ran MiXCR and retained productive beta chains. One record per CDR3 amino acid sequence lists the most common genes and DNA. The V and J calls here are based on TCRdb, not the publication. This sample lists about 18,000 distinct CDR3 sequences; 7.5% to 10% were detected once. Jointly, the top ten make up approximately 21% of the sample.

Follow-up blood was drawn from HIV-infected patients roughly three months, about 14 weeks, after the initiation of antiretroviral therapy. Since whole blood was used without any cell fractionation, the repertoire reflected all peripheral T cells in unsorted form. For RNA extraction, 2 to 3 ml of peripheral blood was collected into Tempus tubes. Enrollment excluded patients who had febrile or AIDS-related illness, tumors, hepatitis B or C coinfection, immunomodulatory therapy, recent vaccination or treatment interruptions. Residual genomic DNA was removed with the TURBO-DNase kit and globin mRNA was depleted with GLOBINclear. The germline V gene gives CDR1 as MDHEN and CDR2 as SYDVKM. Trimming removed 7 bases from V and 3 bases from J; the gene matches leave 8 bases unexplained. From the cysteine through the phenylalanine, the CDR3 covers 14 amino acids. CDR3 DNA is the only sequence kept; it has 42 bases, read in frame from the first base.

This clonotype was observed a handful of times. The specificity of this receptor is unknown. One base away there is no much larger clone; base qualities are not given. The sequencing here drew on blood, taken during antiretroviral therapy. Recombination joined TRBV28 with TRBJ1-1; a stretch of 7 junction bases matches TRBD1. The receptor was derived from an adult with HIV infection. The nucleotides read TGTGCCAGCAATATACAGGGGTTGGACACTGAAGCTTTCTTT. It is translated as CASNIQGLDTEAFF.